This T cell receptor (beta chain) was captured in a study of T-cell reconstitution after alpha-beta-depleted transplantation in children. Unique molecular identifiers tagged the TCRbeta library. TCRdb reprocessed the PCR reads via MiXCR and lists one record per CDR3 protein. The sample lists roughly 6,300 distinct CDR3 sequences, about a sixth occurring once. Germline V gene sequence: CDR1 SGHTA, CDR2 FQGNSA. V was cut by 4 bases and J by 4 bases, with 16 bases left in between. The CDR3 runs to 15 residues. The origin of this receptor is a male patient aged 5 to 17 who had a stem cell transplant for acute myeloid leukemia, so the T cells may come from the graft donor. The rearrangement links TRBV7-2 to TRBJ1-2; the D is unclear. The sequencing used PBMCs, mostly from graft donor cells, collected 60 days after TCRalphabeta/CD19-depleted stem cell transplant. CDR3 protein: CASSYRQTTSYGYTF. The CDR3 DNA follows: TGTGCCAGCAGCTACCGCCAGACTACCAGCTATGGCTACACCTTC.